This section outlines one T cell receptor beta chain sequence together with its context. This sample stems from a study of blood T cell repertoires in COVID-19. Background on the study: Samples came from the United States, Italy and Spain, spanning acute and convalescent COVID-19. From T cells, B-cell-depleted T cells, or PBMCs came the material, which was cDNA or gDNA.

Methods used by the authors: Reference gene primer amplification gave estimated nucleated cell counts. TCRdb's table, derived via immunoSEQ multiplex PCR, lists solely in-frame clones and lacks some. Clonal size and the V and J genes are those of that table, whereas D and trimming came from the DNA. The profile covers about 100,000 clones, with approximately 88% appearing a single time and more than 20% taken by the ten largest. The CDR3 spans 13 residues. The V gene's germline CDR1 is KGHSH and CDR2 LQKENI. J was trimmed by 5 bases and V by 6 bases; bases with no gene match: 6. The specimen sequenced was peripheral blood. The V call is TRBV18, the J call TRBJ1-1, with 7 bases fitting TRBD1. The sequence was collected from a man between 60 and 75 years old with acute or convalescent COVID-19. In DNA form, the CDR3 reads TGTGCCAGCTCCGTCTCGGGACAGACTGAAGCTTTCTTT. Protein: CASSVSGQTEAFF.